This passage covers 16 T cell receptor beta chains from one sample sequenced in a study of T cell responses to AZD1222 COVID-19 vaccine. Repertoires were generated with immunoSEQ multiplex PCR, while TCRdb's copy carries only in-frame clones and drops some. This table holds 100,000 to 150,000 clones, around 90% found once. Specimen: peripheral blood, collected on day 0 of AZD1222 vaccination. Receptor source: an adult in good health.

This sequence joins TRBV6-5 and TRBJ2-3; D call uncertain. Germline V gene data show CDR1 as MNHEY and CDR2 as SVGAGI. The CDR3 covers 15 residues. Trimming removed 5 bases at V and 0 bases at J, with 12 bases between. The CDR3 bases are TGTGCCAGCAGTCCGACGGTACCTAGCACAGATACGCAGTATTTT. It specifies CASSPTVPSTDTQYF.

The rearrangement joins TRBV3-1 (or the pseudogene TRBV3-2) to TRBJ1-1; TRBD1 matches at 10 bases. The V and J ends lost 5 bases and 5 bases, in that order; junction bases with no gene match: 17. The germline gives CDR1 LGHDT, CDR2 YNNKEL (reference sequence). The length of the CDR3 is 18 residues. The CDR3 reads CASSASSTGGARGTEAFF. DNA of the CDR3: TGTGCCAGCAGCGCTTCATCGACAGGGGGCGCGAGAGGTACTGAAGCTTTCTTT.

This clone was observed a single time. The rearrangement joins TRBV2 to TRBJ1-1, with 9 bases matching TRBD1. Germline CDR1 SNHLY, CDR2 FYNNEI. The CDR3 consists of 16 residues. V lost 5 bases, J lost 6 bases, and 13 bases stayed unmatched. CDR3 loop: CASSFTTRQGGAEAFF. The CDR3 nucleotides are TGTGCCAGCAGTTTCACAACGCGACAGGGGGGCGCTGAAGCTTTCTTT. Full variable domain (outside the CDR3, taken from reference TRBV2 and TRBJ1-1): EPEVTQTPSHQVTQMGQEVILRCVPISNHLYFYWYRQILGQKVEFLVSFYNNEISEKSEIFDDQFSVERPDGSNFTLKIRSTKLEDSAMYFCASSFTTRQGGAEAFFGQGTRLTVV.

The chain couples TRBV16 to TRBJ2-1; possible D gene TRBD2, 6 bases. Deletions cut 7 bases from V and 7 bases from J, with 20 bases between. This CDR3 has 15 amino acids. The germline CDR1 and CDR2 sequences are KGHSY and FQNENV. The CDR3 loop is CASTSILTRVNEQFF. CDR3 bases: TGTGCCAGCACCAGTATTCTGACTAGGGTAAATGAGCAGTTCTTC.

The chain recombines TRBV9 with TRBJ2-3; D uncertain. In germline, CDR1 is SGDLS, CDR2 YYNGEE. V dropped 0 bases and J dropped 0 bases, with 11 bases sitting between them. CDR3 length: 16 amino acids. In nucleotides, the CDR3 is TGTGCCAGCAGCGTAGTGGTAGAACTTAGCACAGATACGCAGTATTTT. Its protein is CASSVVVELSTDTQYF.

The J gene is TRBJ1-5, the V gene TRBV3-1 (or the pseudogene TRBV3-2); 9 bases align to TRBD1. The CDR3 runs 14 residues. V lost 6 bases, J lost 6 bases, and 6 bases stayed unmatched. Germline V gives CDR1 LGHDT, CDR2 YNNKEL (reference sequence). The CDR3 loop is CASSQGQGLQPQHF. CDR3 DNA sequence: TGTGCCAGCAGTCAGGGACAGGGTCTTCAGCCCCAGCATTTT.

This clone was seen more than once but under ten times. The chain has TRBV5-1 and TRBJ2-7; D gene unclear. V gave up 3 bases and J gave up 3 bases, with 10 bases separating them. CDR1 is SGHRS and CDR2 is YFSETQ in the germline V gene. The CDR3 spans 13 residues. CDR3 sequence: CASSWERLYEQYF. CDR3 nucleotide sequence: TGCGCCAGCAGCTGGGAACGCCTCTACGAGCAGTACTTC.

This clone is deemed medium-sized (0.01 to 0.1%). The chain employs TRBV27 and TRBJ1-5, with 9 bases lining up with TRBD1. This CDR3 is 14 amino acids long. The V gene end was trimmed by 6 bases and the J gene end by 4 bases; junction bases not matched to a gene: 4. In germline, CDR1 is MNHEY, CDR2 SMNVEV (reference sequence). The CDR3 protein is CASRETGGNQPQHF. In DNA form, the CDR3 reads TGTGCCAGCAGGGAGACAGGGGGTAATCAGCCCCAGCATTTT.

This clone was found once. The DNA for the CDR3 is TGCAGTGCTAGTAAGGTGGCGGGACAAGAGACCCAGTACTTC. Its translation: CSASKVAGQETQYF. The chain is built from TRBV20-1 and TRBJ2-5; the D gene is possibly TRBD2 (6 bases). This CDR3 contains 14 residues. Looked up from germline, CDR1 is DFQATT and CDR2 is SNEGSKA (reference sequence). Trimming removed 3 bases from V and 2 bases from J, with 13 bases in between.

CDR3: CASRAAPGLGYTF. In DNA form, the CDR3 reads TGTGCCAGCCGGGCAGCCCCGGGGCTAGGCTACACCTTC. The chain employs TRBV2 and TRBJ1-2; tentative D call: TRBD1 (5 bases). Trimming took 8 bases from V and 8 from J, leaving 18 bases between them. From germline, CDR1 is SNHLY and CDR2 FYNNEI. CDR3 size: 13 residues.

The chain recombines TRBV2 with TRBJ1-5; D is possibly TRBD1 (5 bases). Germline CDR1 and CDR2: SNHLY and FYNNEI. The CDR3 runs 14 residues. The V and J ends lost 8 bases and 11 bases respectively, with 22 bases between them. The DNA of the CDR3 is TGTGCCAGCTCTCCAGGTGGGACGATCCCATCCCAGCATTTT. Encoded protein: CASSPGGTIPSQHF.

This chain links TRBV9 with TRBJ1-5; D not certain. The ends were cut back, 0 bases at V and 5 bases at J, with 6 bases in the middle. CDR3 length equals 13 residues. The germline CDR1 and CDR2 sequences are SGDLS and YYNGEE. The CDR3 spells CASSVVPDQPQHF. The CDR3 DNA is TGTGCCAGCAGCGTAGTGCCCGATCAGCCCCAGCATTTT.

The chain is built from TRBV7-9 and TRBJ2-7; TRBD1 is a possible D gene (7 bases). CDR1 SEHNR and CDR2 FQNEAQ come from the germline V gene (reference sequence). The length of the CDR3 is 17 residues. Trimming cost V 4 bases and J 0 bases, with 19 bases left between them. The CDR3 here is CASSSNRGQDYSYEQYF. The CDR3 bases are TGTGCCAGCAGCTCCAATCGCGGACAGGACTACTCCTACGAGCAGTACTTC.

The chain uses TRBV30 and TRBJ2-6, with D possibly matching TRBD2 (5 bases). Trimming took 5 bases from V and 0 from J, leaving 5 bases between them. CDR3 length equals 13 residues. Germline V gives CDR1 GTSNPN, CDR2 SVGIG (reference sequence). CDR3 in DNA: TGTGCCTGGGCGGGCTCTGGGGCCAACGTCCTGACTTTC. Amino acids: CAWAGSGANVLTF.

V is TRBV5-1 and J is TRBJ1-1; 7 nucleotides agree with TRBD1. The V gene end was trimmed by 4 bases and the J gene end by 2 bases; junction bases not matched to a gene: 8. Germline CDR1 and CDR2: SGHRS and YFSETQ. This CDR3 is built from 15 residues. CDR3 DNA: TGCGCCAGCAGCCAAGTGACAGGGATCAACACTGAAGCTTTCTTT. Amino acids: CASSQVTGINTEAFF.

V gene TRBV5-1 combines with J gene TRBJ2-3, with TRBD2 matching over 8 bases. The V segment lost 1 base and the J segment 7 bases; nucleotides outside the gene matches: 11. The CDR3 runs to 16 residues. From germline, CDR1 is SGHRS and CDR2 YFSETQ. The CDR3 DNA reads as TGCGCCAGCAGCTTGAGGTTGGCGGGGGGACACAATACGCAGTATTTT. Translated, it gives CASSLRLAGGHNTQYF.